This TCR beta chain is drawn from a study of spatial heterogeneity in lung cancer. Study-wide context: Samples were obtained from approximately 72 donors, all untreated early-stage non-small cell lung cancer patients.

Individually, TCR cDNA molecules were each labelled with a unique molecular identifier. TCRdb ran MiXCR on the 5' RACE reads and lists one entry per CDR3 protein. The sample has about 120,000 distinct CDR3 sequences, approximately 10% seen once. Time point denoted: blood at routine non-recurrence follow-up after resection. Researchers sequenced whole RNA taken from tumor, nontumor lung or frozen PBMC without sorting. This CDR3 spans 15 amino acids. V gave up 2 bases and J gave up 2 bases, with 13 bases separating them. Germline V gene data show CDR1 as SGHRS and CDR2 as YFSETQ. This rearrangement joins TRBV5-1 to TRBJ2-5, with no clear D. Material: PBMCs, obtained at follow-up. This receptor was taken from a female donor with early-stage non-small cell lung cancer. Here the CDR3 DNA reads TGCGCCAGCAGCTTTTATCGTAGTAGACAAGAGACCCAGTACTTC. This translates into CASSFYRSRQETQYF.